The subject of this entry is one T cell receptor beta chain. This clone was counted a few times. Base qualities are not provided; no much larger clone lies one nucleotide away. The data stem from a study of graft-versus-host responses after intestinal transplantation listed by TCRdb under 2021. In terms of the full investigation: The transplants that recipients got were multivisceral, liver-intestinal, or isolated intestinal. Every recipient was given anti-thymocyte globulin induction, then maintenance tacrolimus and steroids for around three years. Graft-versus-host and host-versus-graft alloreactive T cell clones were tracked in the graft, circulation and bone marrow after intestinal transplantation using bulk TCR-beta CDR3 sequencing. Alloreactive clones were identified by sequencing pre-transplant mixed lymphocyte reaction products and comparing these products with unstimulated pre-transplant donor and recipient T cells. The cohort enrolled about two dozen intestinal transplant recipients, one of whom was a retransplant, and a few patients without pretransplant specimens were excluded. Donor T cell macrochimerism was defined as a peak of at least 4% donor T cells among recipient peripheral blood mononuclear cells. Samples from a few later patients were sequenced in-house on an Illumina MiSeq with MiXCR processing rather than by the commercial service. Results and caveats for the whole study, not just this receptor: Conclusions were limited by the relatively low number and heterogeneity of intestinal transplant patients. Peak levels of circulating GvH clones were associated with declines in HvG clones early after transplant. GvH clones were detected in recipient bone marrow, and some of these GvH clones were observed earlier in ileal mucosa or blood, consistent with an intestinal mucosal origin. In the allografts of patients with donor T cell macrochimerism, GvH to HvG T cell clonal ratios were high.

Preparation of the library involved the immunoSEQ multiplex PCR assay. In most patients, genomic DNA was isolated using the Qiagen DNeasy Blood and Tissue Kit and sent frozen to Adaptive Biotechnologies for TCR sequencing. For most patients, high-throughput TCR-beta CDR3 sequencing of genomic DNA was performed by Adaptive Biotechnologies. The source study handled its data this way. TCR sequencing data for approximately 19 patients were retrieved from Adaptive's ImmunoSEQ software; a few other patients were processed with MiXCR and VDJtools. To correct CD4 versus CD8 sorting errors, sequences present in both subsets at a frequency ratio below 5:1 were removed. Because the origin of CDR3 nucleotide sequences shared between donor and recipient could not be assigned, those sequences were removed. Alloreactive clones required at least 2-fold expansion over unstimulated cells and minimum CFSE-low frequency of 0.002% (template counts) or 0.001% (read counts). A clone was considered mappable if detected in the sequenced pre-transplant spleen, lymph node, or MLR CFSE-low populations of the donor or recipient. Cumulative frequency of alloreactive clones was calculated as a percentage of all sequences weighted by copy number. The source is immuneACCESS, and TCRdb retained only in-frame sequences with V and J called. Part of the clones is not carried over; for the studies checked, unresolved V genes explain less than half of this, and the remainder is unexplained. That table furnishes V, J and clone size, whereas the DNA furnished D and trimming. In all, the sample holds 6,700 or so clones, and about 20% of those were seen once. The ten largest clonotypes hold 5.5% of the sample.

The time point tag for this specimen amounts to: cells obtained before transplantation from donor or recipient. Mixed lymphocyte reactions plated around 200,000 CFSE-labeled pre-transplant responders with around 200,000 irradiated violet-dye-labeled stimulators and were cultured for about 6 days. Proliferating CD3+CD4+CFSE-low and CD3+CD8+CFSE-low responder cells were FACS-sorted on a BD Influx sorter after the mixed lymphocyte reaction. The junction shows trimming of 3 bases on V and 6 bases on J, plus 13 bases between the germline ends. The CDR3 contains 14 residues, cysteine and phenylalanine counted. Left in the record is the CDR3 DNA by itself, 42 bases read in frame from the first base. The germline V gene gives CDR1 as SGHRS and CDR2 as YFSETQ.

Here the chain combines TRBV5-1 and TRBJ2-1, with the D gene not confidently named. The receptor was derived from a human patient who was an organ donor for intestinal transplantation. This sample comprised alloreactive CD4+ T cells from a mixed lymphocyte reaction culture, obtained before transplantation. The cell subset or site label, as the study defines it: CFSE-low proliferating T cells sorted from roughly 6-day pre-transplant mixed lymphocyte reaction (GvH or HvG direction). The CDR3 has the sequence CASSYTLVSNEQFF. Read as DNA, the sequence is TGCGCCAGCAGCTACACCTTAGTATCCAATGAGCAGTTCTTC.